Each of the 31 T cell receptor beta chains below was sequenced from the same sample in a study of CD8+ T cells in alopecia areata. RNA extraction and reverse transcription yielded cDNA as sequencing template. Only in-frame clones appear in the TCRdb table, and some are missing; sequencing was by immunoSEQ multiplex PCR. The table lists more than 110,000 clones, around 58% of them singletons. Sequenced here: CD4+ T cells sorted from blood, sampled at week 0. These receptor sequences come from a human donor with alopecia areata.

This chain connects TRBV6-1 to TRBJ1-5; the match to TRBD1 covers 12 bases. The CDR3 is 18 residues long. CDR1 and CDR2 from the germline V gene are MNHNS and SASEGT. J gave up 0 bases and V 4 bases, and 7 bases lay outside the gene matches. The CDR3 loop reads CASSGGTGGGYSNQPQHF. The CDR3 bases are TGTGCCAGCAGTGGTGGGACAGGGGGCGGGTATAGCAATCAGCCCCAGCATTTT.

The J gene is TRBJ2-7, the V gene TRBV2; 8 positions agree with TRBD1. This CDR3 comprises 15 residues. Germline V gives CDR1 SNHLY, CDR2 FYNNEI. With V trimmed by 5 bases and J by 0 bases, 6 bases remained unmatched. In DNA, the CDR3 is TGTGCCAGCAGTCGGGACAGGCCTAGCTCCTACGAGCAGTACTTC. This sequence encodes CASSRDRPSSYEQYF.

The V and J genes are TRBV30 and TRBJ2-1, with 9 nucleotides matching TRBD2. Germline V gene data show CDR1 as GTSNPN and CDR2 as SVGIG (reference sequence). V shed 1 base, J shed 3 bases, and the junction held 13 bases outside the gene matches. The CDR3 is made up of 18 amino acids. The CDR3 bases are TGTGCCTGGAGTGGGGGAGCGGGGGGCGCCGGGGTCTACAATGAGCAGTTCTTC. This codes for CAWSGGAGGAGVYNEQFF.

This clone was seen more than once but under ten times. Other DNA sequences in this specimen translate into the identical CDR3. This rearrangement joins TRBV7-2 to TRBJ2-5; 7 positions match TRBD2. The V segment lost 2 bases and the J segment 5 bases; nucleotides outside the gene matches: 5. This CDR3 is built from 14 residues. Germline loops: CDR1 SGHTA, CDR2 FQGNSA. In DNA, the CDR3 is TGTGCCAGCAGCTTAAGACTAGCCGGGGAGACCCAGTACTTC. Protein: CASSLRLAGETQYF.

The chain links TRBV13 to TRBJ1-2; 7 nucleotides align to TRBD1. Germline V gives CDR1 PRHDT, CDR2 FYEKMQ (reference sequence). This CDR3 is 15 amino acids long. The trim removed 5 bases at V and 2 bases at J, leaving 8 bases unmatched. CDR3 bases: TGTGCCAGCAGCGTCTACAGGGGTCTAAACTATGGCTACACCTTC. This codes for CASSVYRGLNYGYTF.

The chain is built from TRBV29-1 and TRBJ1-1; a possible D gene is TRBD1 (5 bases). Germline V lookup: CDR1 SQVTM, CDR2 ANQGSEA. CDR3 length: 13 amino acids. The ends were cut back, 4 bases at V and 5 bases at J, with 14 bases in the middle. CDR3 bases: TGCAGCGTTGGAAGCGGTGGGGGAACTGAAGCTTTCTTT. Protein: CSVGSGGGTEAFF.

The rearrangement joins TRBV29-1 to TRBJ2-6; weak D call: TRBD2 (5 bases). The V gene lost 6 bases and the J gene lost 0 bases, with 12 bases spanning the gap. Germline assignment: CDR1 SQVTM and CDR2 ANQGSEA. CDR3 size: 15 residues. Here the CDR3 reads CSVLPGNSGANVLTF. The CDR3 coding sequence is TGCAGCGTCTTGCCGGGAAACTCTGGGGCCAACGTCCTGACTTTC.

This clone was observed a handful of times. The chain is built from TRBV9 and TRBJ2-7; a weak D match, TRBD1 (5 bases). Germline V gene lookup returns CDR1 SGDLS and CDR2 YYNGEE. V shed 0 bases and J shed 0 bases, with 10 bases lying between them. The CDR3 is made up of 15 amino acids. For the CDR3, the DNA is TGTGCCAGCAGCGTAGGACAGTCTAACTCCTACGAGCAGTACTTC. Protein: CASSVGQSNSYEQYF.

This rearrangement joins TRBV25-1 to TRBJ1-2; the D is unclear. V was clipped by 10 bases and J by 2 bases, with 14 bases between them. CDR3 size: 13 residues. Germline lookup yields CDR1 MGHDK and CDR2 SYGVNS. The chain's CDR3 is CATRSPDNYGYTF. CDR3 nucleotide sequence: TGTGCCACCCGCAGTCCGGACAACTATGGCTACACCTTC.

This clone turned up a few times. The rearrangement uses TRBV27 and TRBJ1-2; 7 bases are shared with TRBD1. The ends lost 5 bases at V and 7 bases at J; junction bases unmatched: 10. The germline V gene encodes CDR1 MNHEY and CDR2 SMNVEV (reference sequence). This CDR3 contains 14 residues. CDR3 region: CASSHPGTDVGYTF. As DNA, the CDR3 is TGTGCCAGCAGTCACCCTGGGACAGACGTTGGCTACACCTTC.

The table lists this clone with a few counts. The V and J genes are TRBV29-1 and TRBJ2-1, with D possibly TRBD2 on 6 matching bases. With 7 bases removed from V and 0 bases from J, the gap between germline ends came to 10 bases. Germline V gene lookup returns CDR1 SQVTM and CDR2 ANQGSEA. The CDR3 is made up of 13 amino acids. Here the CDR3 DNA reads TGCAGCGCCGGAGGGAGCTCCTACAATGAGCAGTTCTTC. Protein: CSAGGSSYNEQFF.

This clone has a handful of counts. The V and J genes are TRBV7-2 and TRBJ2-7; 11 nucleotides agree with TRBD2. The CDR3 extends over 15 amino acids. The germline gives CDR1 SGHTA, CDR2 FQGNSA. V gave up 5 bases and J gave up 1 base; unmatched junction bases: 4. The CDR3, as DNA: TGTGCCAGCAGCCTTCTAGCGGGAGGATCCTACGAGCAGTACTTC. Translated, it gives CASSLLAGGSYEQYF.

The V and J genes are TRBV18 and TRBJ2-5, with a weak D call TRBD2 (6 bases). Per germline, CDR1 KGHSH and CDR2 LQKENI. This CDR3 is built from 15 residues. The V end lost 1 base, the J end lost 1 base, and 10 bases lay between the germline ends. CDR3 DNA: TGTGCCAGCTCACCACAGGGACTTACCCAAGAGACCCAGTACTTC. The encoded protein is CASSPQGLTQETQYF.

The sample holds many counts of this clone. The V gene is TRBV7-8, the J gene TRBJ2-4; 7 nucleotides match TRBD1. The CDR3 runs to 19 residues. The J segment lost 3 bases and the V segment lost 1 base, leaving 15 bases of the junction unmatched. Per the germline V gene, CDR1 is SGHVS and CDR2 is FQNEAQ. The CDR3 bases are TGTGCCAGCAGCTTAGGGTTAGCTTTTGAGGGGGCCGGCAAAAACATTCAGTACTTC. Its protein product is CASSLGLAFEGAGKNIQYF.

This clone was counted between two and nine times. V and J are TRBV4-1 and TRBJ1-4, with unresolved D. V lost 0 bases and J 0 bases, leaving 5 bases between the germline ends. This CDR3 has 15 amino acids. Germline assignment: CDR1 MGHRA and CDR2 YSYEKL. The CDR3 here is CASSQDQATNEKLFF. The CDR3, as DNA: TGCGCCAGCAGCCAAGATCAGGCAACTAATGAAAAACTGTTTTTT.

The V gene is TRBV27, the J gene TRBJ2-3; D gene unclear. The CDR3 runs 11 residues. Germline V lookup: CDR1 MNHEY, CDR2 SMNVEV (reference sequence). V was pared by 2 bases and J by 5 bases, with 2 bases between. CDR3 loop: CASSLRDTQYF. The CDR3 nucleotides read TGTGCCAGCAGTTTAAGAGATACGCAGTATTTT.

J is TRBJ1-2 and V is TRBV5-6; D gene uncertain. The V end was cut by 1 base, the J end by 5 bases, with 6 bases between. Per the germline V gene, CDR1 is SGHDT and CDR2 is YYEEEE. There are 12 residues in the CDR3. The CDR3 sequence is CASSLKSYGYTF. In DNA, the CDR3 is TGTGCCAGCAGCTTGAAGTCATATGGCTACACCTTC.

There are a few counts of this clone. The CDR3 nucleotides read TGCGCCAGCAGCCAAGAAGCAGCTGCTGAAGCTTTCTTT. This translates into CASSQEAAAEAFF. The rearrangement uses TRBV4-3 and TRBJ1-1; no definite D call. Germline lookup yields CDR1 LGHNA and CDR2 YSLEER. The CDR3 totals 13 residues. Trimming took 0 bases from V and 6 from J, leaving 8 bases between them.

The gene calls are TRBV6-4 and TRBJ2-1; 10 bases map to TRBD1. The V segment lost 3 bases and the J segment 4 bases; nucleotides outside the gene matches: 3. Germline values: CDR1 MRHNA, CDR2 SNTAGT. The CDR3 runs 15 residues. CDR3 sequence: CASSEGQGEYNEQFF. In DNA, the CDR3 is TGTGCCAGCAGTGAAGGACAGGGGGAATACAATGAGCAGTTCTTC.

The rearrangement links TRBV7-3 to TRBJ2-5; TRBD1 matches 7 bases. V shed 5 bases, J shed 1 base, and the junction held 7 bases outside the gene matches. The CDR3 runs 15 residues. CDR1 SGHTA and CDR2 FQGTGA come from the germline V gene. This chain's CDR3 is CASSPIRDSQETQYF. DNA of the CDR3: TGTGCCAGCAGCCCTATCCGGGACAGCCAAGAGACCCAGTACTTC. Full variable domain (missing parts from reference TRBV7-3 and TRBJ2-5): GAGVSQTPSNKVTEKGKYVELRCDPISGHTALYWYRQSLGQGPEFLIYFQGTGAADDSGLPNDRFFAVRPEGSVSTLKIQRTERGDSAVYLCASSPIRDSQETQYFGPGTRLLVL.

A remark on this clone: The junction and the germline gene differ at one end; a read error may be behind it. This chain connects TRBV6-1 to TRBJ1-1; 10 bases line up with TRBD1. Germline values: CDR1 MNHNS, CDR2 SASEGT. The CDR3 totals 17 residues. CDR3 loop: CACSVGDRGPLNTEAFF. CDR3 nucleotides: TGTGCCTGCAGTGTCGGGGACAGGGGACCATTGAACACTGAAGCTTTCTTT.

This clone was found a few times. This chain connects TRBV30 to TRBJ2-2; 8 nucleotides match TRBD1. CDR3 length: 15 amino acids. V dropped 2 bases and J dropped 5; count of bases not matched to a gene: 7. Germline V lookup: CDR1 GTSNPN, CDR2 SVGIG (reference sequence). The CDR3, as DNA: TGTGCCTGGAGTAGGGGCCAGGGGGCAACCGGGGAGCTGTTTTTT. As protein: CAWSRGQGATGELFF.

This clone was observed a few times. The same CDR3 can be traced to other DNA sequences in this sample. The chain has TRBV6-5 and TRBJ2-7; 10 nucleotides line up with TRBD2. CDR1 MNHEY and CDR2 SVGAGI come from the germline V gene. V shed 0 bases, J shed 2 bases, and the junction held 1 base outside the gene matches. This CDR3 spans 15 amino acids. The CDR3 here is CASSYSTSGAYEQYF. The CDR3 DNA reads TGTGCCAGCAGTTACTCAACTAGCGGGGCCTACGAGCAGTACTTC.

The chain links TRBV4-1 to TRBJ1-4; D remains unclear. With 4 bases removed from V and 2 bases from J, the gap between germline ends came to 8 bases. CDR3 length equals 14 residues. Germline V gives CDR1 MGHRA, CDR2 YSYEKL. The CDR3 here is CASSLRETNEKLFF. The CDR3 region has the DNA TGCGCCAGCAGCCTCCGGGAGACTAATGAAAAACTGTTTTTT.

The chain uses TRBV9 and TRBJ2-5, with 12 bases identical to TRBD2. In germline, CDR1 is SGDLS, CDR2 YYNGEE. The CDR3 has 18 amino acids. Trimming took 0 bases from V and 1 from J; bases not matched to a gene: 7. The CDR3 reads CASSVVTSGGISQETQYF. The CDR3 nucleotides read TGTGCCAGCAGCGTAGTAACTAGCGGGGGGATATCCCAAGAGACCCAGTACTTC.

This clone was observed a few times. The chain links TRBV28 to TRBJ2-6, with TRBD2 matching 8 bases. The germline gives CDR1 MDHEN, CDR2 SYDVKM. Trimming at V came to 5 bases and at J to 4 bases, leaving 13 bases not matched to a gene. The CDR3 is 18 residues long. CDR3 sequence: CASSPRGGGRIGANVLTF. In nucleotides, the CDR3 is TGTGCCAGCAGTCCCCGGGGCGGGGGGCGTATAGGGGCCAACGTCCTGACTTTC.

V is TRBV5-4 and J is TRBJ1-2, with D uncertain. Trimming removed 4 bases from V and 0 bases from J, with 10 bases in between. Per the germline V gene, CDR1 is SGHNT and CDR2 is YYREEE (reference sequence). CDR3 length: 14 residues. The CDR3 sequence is CASSRALANYGYTF. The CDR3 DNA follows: TGTGCCAGCAGCCGAGCTTTAGCTAACTATGGCTACACCTTC.

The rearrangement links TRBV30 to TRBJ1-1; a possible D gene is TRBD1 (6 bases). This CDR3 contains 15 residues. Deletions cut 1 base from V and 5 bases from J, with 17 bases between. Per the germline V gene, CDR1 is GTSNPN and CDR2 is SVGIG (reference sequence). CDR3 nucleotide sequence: TGTGCCTGGAGTGATCGGACCTTAGGGGGAACTGAAGCTTTCTTT. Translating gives CAWSDRTLGGTEAFF.

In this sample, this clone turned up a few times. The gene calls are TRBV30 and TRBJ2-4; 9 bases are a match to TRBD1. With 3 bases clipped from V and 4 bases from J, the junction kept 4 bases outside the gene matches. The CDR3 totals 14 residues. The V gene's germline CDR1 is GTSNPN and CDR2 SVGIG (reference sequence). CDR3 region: CAWRQQGAKNIQYF. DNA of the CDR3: TGTGCCTGGAGGCAACAGGGGGCGAAAAACATTCAGTACTTC.

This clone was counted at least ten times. The CDR3: CASSVAGGGSYNEQFF. CDR3 DNA: TGTGCCAGCAGCGTAGCTGGAGGGGGATCCTACAATGAGCAGTTCTTC. V gene TRBV9 combines with J gene TRBJ2-1; D assignment may be TRBD1 or TRBD2 (6 bases each). V lost 0 bases and J lost 1, with 11 bases in between. The CDR3 sequence is 16 residues long. CDR1 and CDR2 from the germline V gene are SGDLS and YYNGEE.

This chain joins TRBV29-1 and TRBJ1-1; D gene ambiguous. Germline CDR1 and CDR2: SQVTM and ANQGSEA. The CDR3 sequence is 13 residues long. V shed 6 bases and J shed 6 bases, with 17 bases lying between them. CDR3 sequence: CSVSDGRRSEAFF. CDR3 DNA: TGCAGCGTCTCAGACGGGAGAAGGTCTGAAGCTTTCTTT.